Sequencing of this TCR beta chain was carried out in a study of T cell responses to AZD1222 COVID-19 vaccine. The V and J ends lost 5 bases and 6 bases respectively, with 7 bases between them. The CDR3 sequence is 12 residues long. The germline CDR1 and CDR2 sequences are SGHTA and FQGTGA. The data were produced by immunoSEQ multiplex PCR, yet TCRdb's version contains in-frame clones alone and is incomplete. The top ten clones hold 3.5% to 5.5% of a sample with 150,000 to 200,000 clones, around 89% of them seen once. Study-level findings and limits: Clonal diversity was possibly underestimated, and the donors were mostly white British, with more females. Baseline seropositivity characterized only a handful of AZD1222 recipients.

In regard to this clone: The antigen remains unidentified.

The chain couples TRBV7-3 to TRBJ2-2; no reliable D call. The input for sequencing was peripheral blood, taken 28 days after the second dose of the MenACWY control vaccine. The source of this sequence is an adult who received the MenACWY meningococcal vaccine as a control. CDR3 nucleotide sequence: TGTGCCAGCAGCCTCTCGGCCGGGGAGCTGTTTTTT. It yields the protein CASSLSAGELFF. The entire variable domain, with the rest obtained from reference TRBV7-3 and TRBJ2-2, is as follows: GAGVSQTPSNKVTEKGKYVELRCDPISGHTALYWYRQSLGQGPEFLIYFQGTGAADDSGLPNDRFFAVRPEGSVSTLKIQRTERGDSAVYLCASSLSAGELFFGEGSRLTVL.